This is a list of T cell receptor beta chains from one sample in a study of T cell repertoires in cytomegalovirus infection. A single record per CDR3 protein comes from TCRdb applying MiXCR to the reads. The repertoire consists of about 490,000 distinct CDR3 sequences, with 15% to 20% occurring once and the leading ten covering 20% to 30%. The sample comprised CD8+ T cells from PBMCs. Receptor source: a human donor in good health (CMV status not recorded). Some clones in this sample may be carry-over from other donors' samples. Each CDR3 is given with its conserved first and last residue. Fields, in order: D gene, V gene, J gene, clone size, CDR3 protein. A D gene is named only where the DNA matches it firmly. Only some rows state a clone size, as once, few, many or a class for expanded clones.

>TRBD2|TRBV4-1|TRBJ2-7|many
CASSQGTSGGYYEQYF
>-|TRBV2|TRBJ2-2|many
CASSEFVGAAGELFF
>-|TRBV28|TRBJ2-5|many
CASSAGYGQETQYF
>-|TRBV7-3|TRBJ1-1|many
CASSLQGPNTEAFF
>-|TRBV5-6|TRBJ2-7|-
CASSINRALGYEQYF
>TRBD2|TRBV7-3|TRBJ2-3|many
CASSLNSGRTDTQYF
>TRBD1|TRBV19|TRBJ1-2|-
CASSLSQGDVLYGYTF
>-|TRBV27|TRBJ2-3|few
CASSLFSTDTQYF
>TRBD2|TRBV20-1|TRBJ2-1|-
CSPKRGSYNEQFF
>-|TRBV14|TRBJ1-6|-
CASSQGVGSSPLHF